This T cell receptor (beta chain) comes out of a study of cytomegalovirus exposure and HLA in healthy donors. 60 Vbeta and 13 Jbeta primers were used in PCR. Libraries were prepared by immunoSEQ multiplex PCR; TCRdb keeps only in-frame clonotypes and omits some of them. The sample carries under 200,000 clones, approximately 81% recorded once. Germline V CDR1 and CDR2: SGHDT, YYEEEE. The CDR3 is 13 amino acids. V was clipped by 7 bases and J by 2 bases, with 12 bases between them. Sequences were obtained from PBMCs. The sequence was obtained from a woman aged 50 to 60 in good health and CMV-seronegative. The chain links TRBV5-6 to TRBJ1-1; D call uncertain. CDR3 protein: CASGEGYNTEAFF. Here the CDR3 DNA reads TGTGCCAGCGGGGAGGGTTACAACACTGAAGCTTTCTTT.